Described below is a single TCR beta chain sequence and its context. Its matching antigen is unknown. This sample was taken from a study of beta chain features in type 1 diabetes. The whole isolated RNA underwent reverse transcription, so sequencing captured expressed TCRB transcripts. The data were produced by immunoSEQ multiplex PCR, yet TCRdb's version contains in-frame clones alone and is incomplete. The sample carries tens of thousands of clones, roughly 60% recorded once. Findings and limits, study-wide: Sampled from patients, naive, central memory and Treg TCRB repertoires appeared more similar than those sampled from healthy donors.

The sequencing input was Tregs from blood. The clonotype was recovered from a woman between 18 and 29 years old in good health.

CDR3 in DNA: TGTGCCTGGAGTTCCTTCGGGTTGATTCGAACTAATGAAAAACTGTTTTTT. Translation gives CAWSSFGLIRTNEKLFF. The chain has TRBV30 and TRBJ1-4; D is ambiguous. The CDR3 is 17 amino acids. From germline, CDR1 is GTSNPN and CDR2 SVGIG (reference sequence). V was pared by 2 bases and J by 1 base, with 17 bases between.